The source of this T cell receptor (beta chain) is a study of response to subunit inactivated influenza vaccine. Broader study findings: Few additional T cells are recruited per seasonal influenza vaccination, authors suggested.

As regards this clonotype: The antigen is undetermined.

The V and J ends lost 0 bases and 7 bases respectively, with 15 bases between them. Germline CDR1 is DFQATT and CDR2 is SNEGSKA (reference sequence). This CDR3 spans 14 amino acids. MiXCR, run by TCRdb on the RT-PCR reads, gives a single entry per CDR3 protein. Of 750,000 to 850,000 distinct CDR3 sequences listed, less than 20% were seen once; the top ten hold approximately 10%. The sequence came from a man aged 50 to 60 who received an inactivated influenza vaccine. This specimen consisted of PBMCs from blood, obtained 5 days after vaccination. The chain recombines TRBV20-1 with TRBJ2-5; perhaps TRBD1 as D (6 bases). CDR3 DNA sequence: TGCAGTGCTAGAGACACACAGGGCCCGGGGACCCAGTACTTC. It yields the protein CSARDTQGPGTQYF.